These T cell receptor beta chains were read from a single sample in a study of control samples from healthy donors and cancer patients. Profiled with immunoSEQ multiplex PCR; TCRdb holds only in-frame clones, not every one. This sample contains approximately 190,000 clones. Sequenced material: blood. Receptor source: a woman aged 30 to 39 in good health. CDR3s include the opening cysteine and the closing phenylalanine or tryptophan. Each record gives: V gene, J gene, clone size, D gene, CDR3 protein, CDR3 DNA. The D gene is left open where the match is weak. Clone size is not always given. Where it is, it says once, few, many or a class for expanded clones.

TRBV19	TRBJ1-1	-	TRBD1	CASRNWTGGLLNTEAFF	TGTGCCAGTAGGAATTGGACAGGGGGTCTCCTGAACACTGAAGCTTTCTTT
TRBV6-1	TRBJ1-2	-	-	CASSEGDLRHGYTF	TGTGCCAGCAGTGAAGGAGACCTCCGACATGGCTACACCTTC
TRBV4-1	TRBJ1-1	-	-	CASSQVYGQTEAFF	TGCGCCAGCAGCCAAGTGTACGGCCAAACTGAAGCTTTCTTT
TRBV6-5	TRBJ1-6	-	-	CASSYSESPLHF	TGTGCCAGCAGTTACTCTGAATCACCCCTCCACTTT
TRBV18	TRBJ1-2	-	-	CASSPPSRQAYYGYTF	TGTGCCAGCTCACCACCTTCGAGACAGGCCTACTATGGCTACACCTTC
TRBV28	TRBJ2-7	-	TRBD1	CASIHWGQGMGSYEQYF	TGTGCCAGCATCCACTGGGGACAGGGTATGGGTTCCTACGAGCAGTACTTC
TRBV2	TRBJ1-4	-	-	CASSGEGRKLFF	TGTGCCAGCAGTGGAGAGGGCCGAAAACTGTTTTTT
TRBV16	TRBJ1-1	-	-	CASSQYGTAVSSNTEAFF	TGTGCCAGCAGCCAATACGGTACAGCAGTCTCATCGAACACTGAAGCTTTCTTT
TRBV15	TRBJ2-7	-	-	CATSRLVPVPEQYF	TGTGCCACCAGCAGATTGGTACCGGTTCCCGAGCAGTACTTC
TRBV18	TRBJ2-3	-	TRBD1	CASSPKTGDLTDTQYF	TGTGCCAGCTCACCCAAGACAGGGGACTTGACAGATACGCAGTATTTT
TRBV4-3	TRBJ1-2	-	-	CASSRGGRLTNYGYTF	TGCGCCAGCAGCCGAGGGGGTCGGCTTACTAACTATGGCTACACCTTC
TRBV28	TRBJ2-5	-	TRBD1	CASLPGGQAGETQYF	TGTGCCAGCTTACCCGGGGGACAGGCGGGAGAGACCCAGTACTTC
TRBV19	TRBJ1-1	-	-	CASSIRDDRDTEAFF	TGTGCCAGTAGTATAAGAGACGACAGAGACACTGAAGCTTTCTTT
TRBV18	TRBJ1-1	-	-	CASRPSGNTEAFF	TGTGCCAGCCGGCCCTCAGGGAACACTGAAGCTTTCTTT
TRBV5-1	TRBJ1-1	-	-	CASSFVTGGTEAFF	TGCGCCAGCAGCTTCGTAACGGGCGGCACTGAAGCTTTCTTT
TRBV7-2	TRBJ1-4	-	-	CASSLAGGLLIEKLFF	TGTGCCAGCAGCTTAGCCGGCGGCCTCCTAATTGAAAAACTGTTTTTT
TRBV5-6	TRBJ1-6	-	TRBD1	CASSFGQENSPLHF	TGTGCCAGCAGCTTCGGACAGGAAAATTCACCCCTCCACTTT
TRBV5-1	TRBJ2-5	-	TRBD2	CASSLVVAGGQETQYF	TGCGCCAGCAGCTTGGTCGTAGCGGGGGGACAAGAGACCCAGTACTTC
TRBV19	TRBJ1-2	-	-	CASSIYVGNYGYTF	TGTGCCAGTAGTATATATGTGGGAAACTATGGCTACACCTTC
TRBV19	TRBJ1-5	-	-	CASSMGTKGRQPQHF	TGTGCCAGTAGTATGGGGACCAAGGGGAGACAGCCCCAGCATTTT
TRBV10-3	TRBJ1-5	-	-	CAISEMGLSNQPQHF	TGTGCCATCAGTGAGATGGGTCTTAGCAATCAGCCCCAGCATTTT
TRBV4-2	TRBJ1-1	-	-	CASSQESPGFDGAFF	TGTGCCAGCAGCCAAGAATCTCCGGGATTTGATGGAGCTTTCTTT
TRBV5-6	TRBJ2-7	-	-	CASSLGRPYEQYF	TGTGCCAGCAGCTTGGGCAGGCCTTACGAGCAGTACTTC
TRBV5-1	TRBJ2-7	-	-	CASSLGGSLESPYEQYF	TGCGCCAGCAGCTTGGGGGGTAGCCTAGAGTCCCCCTACGAGCAGTACTTC
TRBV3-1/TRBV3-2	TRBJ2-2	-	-	CASSQVPRNTGELFF	TGTGCCAGCAGCCAAGTACCCCGCAACACCGGGGAGCTGTTTTTT
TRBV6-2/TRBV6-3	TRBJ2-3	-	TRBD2	CASSYTGGQEDTQYF	TGTGCCAGCAGTTACACGGGGGGGCAGGAAGATACGCAGTATTTT
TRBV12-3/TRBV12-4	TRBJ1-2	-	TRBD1	CASSSGQGCSF	TGTGCCAGCAGTTCAGGACAGGGGTGCTCCTTC
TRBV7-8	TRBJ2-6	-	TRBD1	CASSKWDRPVRGANVLTF	TGTGCCAGCAGCAAGTGGGACAGGCCCGTAAGAGGGGCCAACGTCCTGACTTTC
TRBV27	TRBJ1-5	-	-	CASSLSAGNQPQHF	TGTGCCAGCAGTTTATCGGCAGGGAATCAGCCCCAGCATTTT
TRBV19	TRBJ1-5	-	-	CASMGVMGNQPQHF	TGTGCCAGTATGGGGGTCATGGGCAATCAGCCCCAGCATTTT
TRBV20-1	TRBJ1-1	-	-	CSARLPPVRFF	TGCAGTGCTAGACTCCCTCCGGTTCGCTTCTTT
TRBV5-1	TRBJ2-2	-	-	CASSWDRGELFF	TGCGCCAGCAGTTGGGACCGCGGGGAGCTGTTTTTT
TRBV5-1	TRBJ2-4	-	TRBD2	CASSLRAGGDIQYF	TGCGCCAGCAGCTTGAGAGCGGGGGGAGACATTCAGTACTTC
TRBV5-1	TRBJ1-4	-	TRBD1	CASSLAQGDISGEKLFF	TGCGCCAGCAGCTTGGCGCAGGGGGACATATCAGGGGAAAAACTGTTTTTT
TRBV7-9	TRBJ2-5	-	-	CASSPTTGETQYF	TGTGCCAGCAGCCCGACTACCGGGGAGACCCAGTACTTC
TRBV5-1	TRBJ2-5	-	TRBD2	CASSPVGGAETQYF	TGCGCCAGCAGTCCCGTGGGAGGGGCAGAGACCCAGTACTTC
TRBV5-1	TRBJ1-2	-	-	CASSLEQPLYGYTF	TGCGCCAGCAGCTTGGAACAGCCCCTTTATGGCTACACCTTC
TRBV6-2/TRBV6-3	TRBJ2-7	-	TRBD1	CASSSPSRTGGYEQYF	TGTGCCAGCAGTTCTCCAAGTCGGACAGGGGGCTACGAGCAGTACTTC
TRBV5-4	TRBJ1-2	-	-	CASSSYAGRGGYGYTF	TGTGCCAGCAGCTCTTATGCAGGGCGGGGTGGCTATGGCTACACCTTC
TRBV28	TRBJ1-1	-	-	CASSYGNTEAFF	TGTGCCAGCAGTTACGGGAACACTGAAGCTTTCTTT
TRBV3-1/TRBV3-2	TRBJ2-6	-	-	CASSRLQGAGANVLTF	TGTGCCAGCAGCCGTTTACAGGGAGCTGGGGCCAACGTCCTGACTTTC
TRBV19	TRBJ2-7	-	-	CASSIWGAVYEQYF	TGTGCCAGTAGTATTTGGGGGGCTGTCTACGAGCAGTACTTC
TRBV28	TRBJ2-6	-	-	CASSLKIGGSGANVLTF	TGTGCCAGCAGTTTAAAAATCGGGGGCTCTGGGGCCAACGTCCTGACTTTC
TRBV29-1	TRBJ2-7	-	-	CSVELGSEGIISYEQYF	TGCAGCGTTGAGCTAGGGTCAGAAGGAATAATCTCCTACGAGCAGTACTTC
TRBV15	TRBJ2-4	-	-	CATSRDRSFGNIQYF	TGTGCCACCAGCAGAGATCGTAGTTTCGGAAACATTCAGTACTTC
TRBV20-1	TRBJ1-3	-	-	CSASVRGQFSGNTIYF	TGCAGTGCTAGTGTCAGAGGACAGTTCTCTGGAAACACCATATATTTT
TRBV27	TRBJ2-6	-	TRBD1	CASSLWWQGADGANVLTF	TGTGCCAGCAGTTTATGGTGGCAGGGGGCGGATGGGGCCAACGTCCTGACTTTC
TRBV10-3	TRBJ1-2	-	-	CAISKTGDFYGYTF	TGTGCCATCAGCAAGACAGGAGATTTTTATGGCTACACCTTC
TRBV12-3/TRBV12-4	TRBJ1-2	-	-	CASRTPPQGGYTF	TGTGCCAGCAGAACTCCCCCACAGGGTGGCTACACCTTC
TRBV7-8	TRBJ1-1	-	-	CASSLDQRADPEAFF	TGTGCCAGCAGCTTAGATCAGAGGGCAGACCCTGAAGCTTTCTTT
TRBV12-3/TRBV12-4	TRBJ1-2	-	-	CASSFDRVYGYTF	TGTGCCAGCAGTTTCGACAGAGTCTATGGCTACACCTTC
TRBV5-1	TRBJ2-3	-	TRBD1	CASSPDRTDTQYF	TGCGCCAGCAGCCCGGACAGGACAGATACGCAGTATTTT
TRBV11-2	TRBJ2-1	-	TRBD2	CASSLFFQRGGNEQFF	TGTGCCAGCAGCTTGTTCTTCCAGCGCGGGGGGAATGAGCAGTTCTTC
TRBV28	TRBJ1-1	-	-	CASSLGSQGNTEAFF	TGTGCCAGCAGTTTGGGTTCTCAGGGGAACACTGAAGCTTTCTTT
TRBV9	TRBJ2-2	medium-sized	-	CASSVGRQFTGELFF	TGTGCCAGCAGCGTAGGAAGACAGTTCACCGGGGAGCTGTTTTTT